A selection of T cell receptor beta chains follows, all from one sample in a study of blood T cell repertoires in COVID-19. The method was immunoSEQ multiplex PCR; TCRdb's version includes in-frame clones alone and lacks a portion of them. Of roughly 280,000 clones in the sample, 87% were seen once. Sequencing used peripheral blood. The receptors shown here come from a woman aged 50 to 65 who had recovered from COVID-19. The CDR3 runs from the conserved cysteine through the conserved F or W. The D gene is left open where the match is weak. Size is omitted from some rows. Given values are once, few, many or a class for expanded clones.

size: once
V: TRBV4-3
J: TRBJ1-3
D: -
CDR3: CASSQQGGNTIYF
DNA: TGCGCCAGCAGCCAGCAAGGCGGCAACACCATATATTTT

size: -
V: TRBV21-1
J: TRBJ1-2
D: -
CDR3: CASNKSWTDFNYGYTF
DNA: TGTGCCAGCAACAAAAGTTGGACAGACTTTAACTATGGCTACACCTTC

size: -
V: TRBV28
J: TRBJ2-6
D: -
CDR3: CASSGGTGANVLTF
DNA: TGTGCCAGCAGTGGGGGGACTGGGGCCAACGTCCTGACTTTC

size: -
V: TRBV5-1
J: TRBJ1-2
D: -
CDR3: CASSLEPQGIGGYTF
DNA: TGCGCCAGCAGCTTGGAGCCCCAGGGGATCGGTGGCTACACCTTC

size: -
V: TRBV3-1/TRBV3-2
J: TRBJ2-7
D: TRBD1
CDR3: CASRYIAPGQGSYEQYF
DNA: TGTGCCAGCAGATATATAGCGCCGGGACAGGGGTCCTACGAGCAGTACTTC

size: -
V: TRBV5-1
J: TRBJ2-7
D: TRBD2
CDR3: CASRRDRGDYEQYF
DNA: TGCGCCAGCAGGAGAGACCGGGGGGACTACGAGCAGTACTTC

size: -
V: TRBV6-2/TRBV6-3
J: TRBJ1-4
D: TRBD1
CDR3: CASSYLLGRGEEKLFF
DNA: TGTGCCAGCAGTTACTTGCTCGGCAGGGGGGAAGAAAAACTGTTTTTT

size: -
V: TRBV15
J: TRBJ2-7
D: TRBD1
CDR3: CATRLTGTNEQYF
DNA: TGTGCCACCAGACTGACAGGGACCAACGAGCAGTACTTC

size: few
V: TRBV5-1
J: TRBJ2-5
D: -
CDR3: CASKEQGSGETQYF
DNA: TGCGCCAGCAAGGAACAGGGCTCGGGAGAGACCCAGTACTTC

size: -
V: TRBV6-5
J: TRBJ1-2
D: -
CDR3: CASSPTGYGYTF
DNA: TGTGCCAGCAGTCCGACAGGCTATGGCTACACCTTC

size: -
V: TRBV27
J: TRBJ1-1
D: TRBD1
CDR3: CASKAGGTEAFF
DNA: TGTGCCAGCAAGGCAGGGGGCACTGAAGCTTTCTTT

size: -
V: TRBV19
J: TRBJ2-3
D: TRBD1
CDR3: CASSIVGDRTDTQYF
DNA: TGTGCCAGTAGTATAGTTGGGGACAGGACAGATACGCAGTATTTT

size: -
V: TRBV19
J: TRBJ2-3
D: TRBD2
CDR3: CASILAGYTDTQYF
DNA: TGTGCCAGTATACTAGCGGGGTACACAGATACGCAGTATTTT

size: -
V: TRBV5-1
J: TRBJ1-2
D: -
CDR3: CASSGANYGYTF
DNA: TGCGCCAGCAGCGGAGCTAACTATGGCTACACCTTC

size: -
V: TRBV4-2
J: TRBJ1-6
D: -
CDR3: CASSLSPLPNSPLHF
DNA: TGTGCCAGCAGCCTGAGCCCCCTCCCCAATTCACCCCTCCACTTT

size: -
V: TRBV28
J: TRBJ2-7
D: TRBD2
CDR3: CASSTLRRGTVYEQYF
DNA: TGTGCCAGCAGTACACTGAGGCGGGGGACGGTCTACGAGCAGTACTTC

size: -
V: TRBV27
J: TRBJ2-3
D: -
CDR3: CASTIANTQYF
DNA: TGTGCCAGCACAATCGCGAATACGCAGTATTTT

size: -
V: TRBV5-4
J: TRBJ1-3
D: -
CDR3: CASSQVGASGNTIYF
DNA: TGTGCCAGCAGCCAAGTGGGGGCCTCTGGAAACACCATATATTTT

size: -
V: TRBV27
J: TRBJ1-5
D: TRBD1
CDR3: CASSQTRGQGQPQHF
DNA: TGTGCCAGCAGTCAAACCCGGGGACAGGGTCAGCCCCAGCATTTT

size: -
V: TRBV4-1
J: TRBJ2-3
D: TRBD2
CDR3: CASSPWTSGYTDTQYF
DNA: TGCGCCAGCAGCCCGTGGACTAGCGGATACACAGATACGCAGTATTTT

size: -
V: TRBV9
J: TRBJ1-1
D: -
CDR3: CASTPSRTVGRTEAFF
DNA: TGTGCCAGCACCCCCTCGAGGACAGTCGGGAGGACTGAAGCTTTCTTT

size: -
V: TRBV28
J: TRBJ1-5
D: -
CDR3: CASSFQFKGANQPQHF
DNA: TGTGCCAGCAGTTTCCAGTTTAAAGGGGCCAATCAGCCCCAGCATTTT

size: once
V: TRBV20-1
J: TRBJ2-4
D: TRBD2
CDR3: CSARGTSGQVGMAKNIQYF
DNA: TGCAGTGCTCGTGGGACTAGCGGCCAGGTCGGGATGGCCAAAAACATTCAGTACTTC